What follows is one T cell receptor beta chain and its context. Regarding treatment: around 19 received Ad26.COV2.S at low or high dose, single or two shots; about 5 received placebo; per-sample allocation not given. The investigators took samples on day 63 after the first vaccine or placebo injection. Produced via immunoSEQ multiplex PCR; TCRdb's table is partial and in-frame only. The sample has fewer than 900,000 clones, about 89% seen once. The entry originates in a study of Ad26.COV2.S vaccination and SARS-CoV-2 variants. The CDR3 is made up of 13 amino acids. Germline CDR1 and CDR2: MNHEY and SMNVEV (reference sequence). V lost 2 bases and J 6 bases, leaving 8 bases between the germline ends.

The genes are TRBV27 and TRBJ1-5, with D uncertain. The clonotype originates from a person aged 18 to 65 who received the Ad26.COV2.S COVID-19 vaccine or a placebo. Here the sequenced sample was peripheral blood, taken in a trial of Ad26.COV2.S vaccine versus placebo. The CDR3 DNA is TGTGCCAGCAGTTTAGGAGTTCGTCAGCCCCAGCATTTT. Residues: CASSLGVRQPQHF.